This T cell receptor (beta chain) came from a study of blood T cell repertoires in COVID-19. Turning to the study itself: Sample material is recorded as cDNA or gDNA derived from T cells, B-cell-depleted T cells, or PBMCs.

The ends lost 1 base at V and 4 bases at J; junction bases unmatched: 12. Germline V gives CDR1 SGHDT, CDR2 YYEEEE. This CDR3 is built from 18 residues. Sequenced by immunoSEQ multiplex PCR; TCRdb stores in-frame clones only, minus some. The repertoire includes 250,000 to 300,000 clones, approximately 91% of them detected once, and around 1.7% sits in the top ten. Categorization into cohorts depended on clinical history that participants reported. Recovery meant two consecutive negative NP/OP PCR tests, professional clearance, or resolved symptoms. J is TRBJ2-7 and V is TRBV5-6; TRBD2 matches 12 bases. Sequences were obtained from PBMCs or T cells enriched from blood (not recorded which). This TCR was sampled from a woman aged 35 to 49 who had recovered from COVID-19. CDR3 sequence reads: CASSLFWELAGGYYEQYF. For the CDR3, the DNA is TGTGCCAGCAGCTTGTTCTGGGAACTAGCGGGAGGATATTACGAGCAGTACTTC.